These T cell receptor beta chains were read from a single sample in a study of cytomegalovirus exposure and HLA in healthy donors. Method: immunoSEQ multiplex PCR; TCRdb's copy keeps in-frame clones and lacks some. The sample carries 110,000 to 150,000 clones, about 79% recorded once. Specimen: PBMCs. The receptors derive from a young woman in good health and CMV-seronegative. CDR3s include the opening cysteine and the closing phenylalanine or tryptophan. A D gene is named only where the DNA matches it firmly. Some rows have no size entry. The others give once, few or many, or a class for an expanded clone.

CDR3 length,clone size,V gene,D gene,J gene,CDR3 protein,CDR3 DNA
13,.,TRBV11-2,.,TRBJ1-1,CASSLAINTEAFF,TGTGCCAGCAGCTTAGCTATAAACACTGAAGCTTTCTTT
14,.,TRBV5-6,.,TRBJ1-2,CASSLGQPFYGYTF,TGTGCCAGCAGCTTGGGACAGCCATTCTATGGCTACACCTTC
15,.,TRBV30,TRBD1,TRBJ1-5,CAWSRDRGGNQPQHF,TGTGCCTGGAGTCGGGACAGGGGCGGCAATCAGCCCCAGCATTTT
15,.,TRBV4-2,TRBD2,TRBJ2-7,CASSYGLADSYEQYF,TGTGCCAGCAGCTACGGACTAGCGGATTCCTACGAGCAGTACTTC
14,few,TRBV30,.,TRBJ2-2,CAWCRQPNTGELFF,TGTGCCTGGTGTCGACAGCCGAACACCGGGGAGCTGTTTTTT
15,.,TRBV5-1,.,TRBJ2-3,CASSLTVLSTDTQYF,TGCGCCAGCAGCTTGACAGTTTTAAGCACAGATACGCAGTATTTT
14,.,TRBV10-3,TRBD2,TRBJ2-1,CASGGGIAYNEQFF,TGTGCCTCCGGGGGGGGGATCGCCTACAATGAGCAGTTCTTC
13,.,TRBV2,.,TRBJ1-5,CASSDYSNQPQHF,TGTGCCAGCAGCGACTATAGCAATCAGCCCCAGCATTTT
15,.,TRBV6-1,.,TRBJ2-3,CASSWGVSITDTQYF,TGTGCCAGCAGTTGGGGGGTCTCCATCACAGATACGCAGTATTTT
16,.,TRBV5-6,.,TRBJ1-1,CASSLAERGMNTEAFF,TGTGCCAGCAGCTTGGCCGAGAGGGGGATGAACACTGAAGCTTTCTTT
14,few,TRBV14,.,TRBJ1-3,CASSFGGSGNTIYF,TGTGCCAGCAGCTTCGGGGGTTCTGGAAACACCATATATTTT
13,.,TRBV6-1,TRBD1,TRBJ1-1,CASEGQGNTEAFF,TGTGCCAGCGAAGGACAGGGTAACACTGAAGCTTTCTTT
14,.,TRBV4-2,.,TRBJ1-2,CASSPPRDGIGYTF,TGTGCCAGCAGCCCTCCGCGGGACGGAATTGGCTACACCTTC
15,.,TRBV2,TRBD1,TRBJ1-2,CASSEDTGGAYGYTF,TGTGCCAGCAGTGAGGATACAGGGGGCGCGTATGGCTACACCTTC
12,.,TRBV28,TRBD1,TRBJ1-2,CASSDRVDGYTF,TGTGCCAGCAGTGACAGGGTGGATGGCTACACCTTC
14,.,TRBV2,TRBD1,TRBJ2-1,CASSRDRGANEQFF,TGTGCCAGCAGTCGGGACAGGGGAGCAAATGAGCAGTTCTTC
17,once,TRBV7-2,TRBD1,TRBJ2-5,CASSRIGTGFFGETQYF,TGTGCCAGCAGCCGCATAGGGACAGGGTTTTTCGGGGAGACCCAGTACTTC
15,.,TRBV5-1,TRBD1,TRBJ1-4,CASSPRQGRDEKLFF,TGCGCCAGCAGCCCTCGACAGGGGCGAGACGAAAAACTGTTTTTT
15,.,TRBV19,TRBD1,TRBJ1-6,CASSHNRGDGSPLHF,TGTGCCAGTAGTCACAACAGGGGGGACGGTTCACCCCTCCACTTT
16,.,TRBV7-6,TRBD1,TRBJ1-6,CASSLGQGGENSPLHF,TGTGCCAGCAGCTTGGGACAGGGAGGTGAAAACTCACCCCTCCACTTT
15,once,TRBV11-2,TRBD1,TRBJ1-1,CASSLGQGTGTEAFF,TGTGCCAGCAGCTTAGGACAGGGGACAGGGACTGAAGCTTTCTTT
12,.,TRBV7-9,TRBD1,TRBJ1-4,CASSQGGEKLFF,TGTGCCAGCAGCCAGGGGGGTGAAAAACTGTTTTTT
16,.,TRBV18,.,TRBJ1-4,CASSPQNVAGGEKLFF,TGTGCCAGCTCACCACAAAACGTAGCGGGAGGAGAAAAACTGTTTTTT
17,once,TRBV9,.,TRBJ1-2,CASSVATGSSANYGYTF,TGTGCCAGCAGCGTAGCCACAGGGTCTTCAGCTAACTATGGCTACACCTTC
13,few,TRBV7-7,TRBD1,TRBJ1-2,CASKGQGGYGYTF,TGTGCTAGCAAGGGACAGGGGGGGTATGGCTACACCTTC
14,.,TRBV9,TRBD2,TRBJ2-7,CASSVTSELSEQYF,TGTGCCAGCAGCGTGACTAGCGAGTTAAGCGAGCAGTACTTC
13,.,TRBV10-3,.,TRBJ1-1,CAISDTQGSEAFF,TGTGCCATCAGTGATACCCAGGGCTCTGAAGCTTTCTTT
14,.,TRBV19,TRBD1,TRBJ1-2,CASSTPDRRYGYTF,TGTGCCAGTAGTACCCCGGACAGGAGATATGGCTACACCTTC
12,.,TRBV29-1,.,TRBJ1-4,CSVGAAHEKLFF,TGCAGCGTTGGAGCCGCCCATGAAAAACTGTTTTTT
13,.,TRBV7-2,.,TRBJ1-1,CASSLGMGREAFF,TGTGCCAGCAGCTTAGGGATGGGGAGGGAAGCTTTCTTT
12,.,TRBV6-5,.,TRBJ1-2,CASSLTGNSYTF,TGTGCCAGCAGTTTAACAGGGAATAGCTACACCTTC
16,.,TRBV15,.,TRBJ1-2,CATSREPDRVRGGYTF,TGTGCCACCAGCAGAGAGCCGGACCGCGTCAGGGGTGGCTACACCTTC
17,.,TRBV7-2,.,TRBJ2-6,CASSLGVGDSGANVLTF,TGTGCCAGCAGCTTAGGGGTCGGGGACTCTGGGGCCAACGTCCTGACTTTC
18,once,TRBV5-1,.,TRBJ1-4,CASSLSPGILATNEKLFF,TGCGCCAGCAGCTTGAGTCCAGGGATACTTGCAACTAATGAAAAACTGTTTTTT
18,.,TRBV11-1,TRBD2,TRBJ2-5,CASRSFTGEAGDGETQYF,TGTGCCAGCAGGAGTTTTACTGGGGAAGCGGGGGACGGGGAGACCCAGTACTTC
15,.,TRBV11-3,.,TRBJ2-3,CASSGRRPSTDTQYF,TGTGCCAGCAGCGGAAGGAGGCCGAGCACAGATACGCAGTATTTT
13,once,TRBV9,TRBD1,TRBJ2-7,CASSPPTGVEQYF,TGTGCCAGCAGCCCCCCGACAGGGGTCGAGCAGTACTTC
15,once,TRBV9,TRBD1,TRBJ2-7,CASSAGGQGTYEQYF,TGTGCCAGCAGCGCAGGAGGACAGGGGACCTACGAGCAGTACTTC
17,.,TRBV30,.,TRBJ1-1,CAWWTGSPRGLNTEAFF,TGTGCCTGGTGGACCGGATCCCCGAGGGGGTTGAACACTGAAGCTTTCTTT
17,.,TRBV5-1,TRBD2,TRBJ2-2,CASSHSTSGANTGELFF,TGCGCCAGCAGCCATTCGACTAGCGGGGCAAACACCGGGGAGCTGTTTTTT
13,.,TRBV10-3,.,TRBJ1-1,CAGSLGGGTEAFF,TGTGCCGGATCACTGGGGGGAGGCACTGAAGCTTTCTTT
19,.,TRBV18,.,TRBJ2-3,CASSAYSTGRVASTDTQYF,TGTGCCAGCTCCGCCTACTCGACAGGACGAGTAGCTAGCACAGATACGCAGTATTTT
17,.,TRBV4-3,.,TRBJ2-7,CASSQVSPRGGPYEQYF,TGCGCCAGCAGCCAAGTATCCCCTAGGGGGGGGCCCTACGAGCAGTACTTC
15,.,TRBV2,TRBD2,TRBJ2-3,CASSEGGGYTDTQYF,TGTGCCAGCTCTGAAGGCGGGGGTTACACAGATACGCAGTATTTT
15,few,TRBV5-6,TRBD1,TRBJ1-1,CASSFLGRGTTEAFF,TGTGCCAGCAGCTTTCTGGGCAGGGGGACCACTGAAGCTTTCTTT
14,.,TRBV5-1,TRBD1,TRBJ1-4,CASGPGQFNEKLFF,TGCGCCAGCGGGCCGGGACAGTTTAATGAAAAACTGTTTTTT
17,.,TRBV2,TRBD1,TRBJ2-7,CASSDLSFRDSRYEQYF,TGTGCCAGCAGCGATCTTTCCTTCCGGGACAGTCGGTACGAGCAGTACTTC
21,.,TRBV7-8,TRBD2,TRBJ2-3,CASSLAIRVAGRSESTDTQYF,TGTGCCAGCAGCTTAGCAATCAGGGTAGCGGGGCGATCGGAGAGCACAGATACGCAGTATTTT
15,.,TRBV6-5,.,TRBJ1-2,CASSNTGRRDYGYTF,TGTGCCAGCAGCAATACAGGACGGCGAGACTATGGCTACACCTTC
14,few,TRBV30,TRBD1,TRBJ1-4,CAWSPGQGMEKLFF,TGTGCCTGGAGTCCTGGACAGGGAATGGAAAAACTGTTTTTT
15,.,TRBV19,.,TRBJ1-6,CASSRIQGRNSPLHF,TGTGCCAGTAGCCGCATTCAGGGGAGAAATTCACCCCTCCACTTT